Presented here are 21 T cell receptor beta chains from one specimen sequenced in a study of tissue T cells after allogeneic stem cell transplantation. TCRdb's table, derived via immunoSEQ multiplex PCR, lists solely in-frame clones and lacks some. This sample carries 6,000 to 6,500 clones, nearly 70% of them seen once, and the ten largest clones take around 24%. Sequenced material: tissue from the stomach, taken at autopsy. These TCRs come from a woman between 18 and 49 years old with breast cancer.

The chain combines TRBV5-6 with TRBJ2-5, with TRBD1 as a possible D gene (6 bases). V lost 0 bases to trimming and J lost 5 bases, with 17 bases between them. The CDR3 has 16 residues. Germline CDR1 and CDR2: SGHDT and YYEEEE. CDR3 sequence (DNA): TGTGCCAGCAGCTTGGTAGGCCAGGGGAGTTGGGAGACCCAGTACTTC. Its translation is CASSLVGQGSWETQYF. The full variable domain, with the rest looked up from reference TRBV5-6 and TRBJ2-5, is DAGVTQSPTHLIKTRGQQVTLRCSPKSGHDTVSWYQQALGQGPQFIFQYYEEEERQRGNFPDRFSGHQFPNYSSELNVNALLLGDSALYLCASSLVGQGSWETQYFGPGTRLLVL.

By share of the sample, this clone is medium-sized. The chain carries TRBV29-1 and TRBJ2-2, with 8 positions matching TRBD1. The trim removed 4 bases at V and 7 bases at J, leaving 8 bases unmatched. CDR1 is SQVTM and CDR2 is ANQGSEA in the germline V gene. The length of the CDR3 is 14 residues. Here the CDR3 DNA reads TGCAGCGTTGTGCAGGGGGCTACGGACGGGGAGCTGTTTTTT. As protein: CSVVQGATDGELFF.

The chain employs TRBV5-1 and TRBJ1-4, with 7 positions matching TRBD1. The J segment lost 3 bases and the V segment lost 6 bases, leaving 8 bases of the junction unmatched. The CDR3 has 15 residues. The germline V gene encodes CDR1 SGHRS and CDR2 YFSETQ. CDR3 protein: CASNPTGVANEKLFF. CDR3 sequence (DNA): TGCGCCAGCAACCCCACAGGGGTAGCTAATGAAAAACTGTTTTTT.

The chain couples TRBV4-2 to TRBJ1-4; D uncertain. With 0 bases removed from V and 9 bases from J, the gap between germline ends came to 8 bases. The CDR3 runs to 13 residues. CDR1 and CDR2 (germline): LGHNA, YNFKEQ. Here the CDR3 reads CASSQEPHQKLFF. The CDR3 nucleotides are TGTGCCAGCAGCCAAGAACCCCATCAAAAACTGTTTTTT.

The J gene is TRBJ2-7, the V gene TRBV29-1; TRBD2 matches 9 bases. This CDR3 comprises 13 residues. Germline assignment: CDR1 SQVTM and CDR2 ANQGSEA. V gave up 6 bases and J gave up 5 bases; unmatched junction bases: 8. CDR3 in amino acids: CSVGVLAGNEQYF. DNA for the CDR3: TGCAGCGTGGGGGTGCTAGCGGGGAACGAGCAGTACTTC.

The gene calls are TRBV5-5 and TRBJ2-3, with TRBD2 matching 9 bases. Germline CDR1 reads SGHKS; CDR2 reads YYEKEE (reference sequence). Trimming took 2 bases from V and 6 from J; bases not matched to a gene: 4. The length of the CDR3 is 14 residues. This CDR3 is CASSFLAGVDTQYF. The DNA of the CDR3 is TGTGCCAGCAGCTTCTTAGCGGGGGTCGATACGCAGTATTTT. The variable domain in full, with the rest retrieved from reference TRBV5-5 and TRBJ2-3, is DAGVTQSPTHLIKTRGQQVTLRCSPISGHKSVSWYQQVLGQGPQFIFQYYEKEERGRGNFPDRFSARQFPNYSSELNVNALLLGDSALYLCASSFLAGVDTQYFGPGTRLTVL.

The rearrangement uses TRBV7-2 and TRBJ2-3; 11 bases agree with TRBD1. Germline CDR1 is SGHTA and CDR2 is FQGNSA. V lost 5 bases and J lost 2; bases outside the gene matches: 6. The CDR3 consists of 16 residues. The CDR3 region is CASSPRTGGDTDTQYF. In DNA, the CDR3 is TGTGCCAGCAGCCCCAGGACAGGGGGCGACACAGATACGCAGTATTTT.

The J gene is TRBJ2-3, the V gene TRBV18, with 11 bases matching TRBD2. Germline V gene lookup returns CDR1 KGHSH and CDR2 LQKENI. This CDR3 has 17 residues. J was trimmed by 3 bases and V by 4 bases; bases with no gene match: 9. CDR3 amino acids: CASSLDVAGGPTDTQYF. The DNA for the CDR3 is TGTGCCAGCTCACTTGATGTAGCGGGGGGGCCGACAGATACGCAGTATTTT. Variable domain in full (rest from reference TRBV18 and TRBJ2-3): NAGVMQNPRHLVRRRGQEARLRCSPMKGHSHVYWYRQLPEEGLKFMVYLQKENIIDESGMPKERFSAEFPKEGPSILRIQQVVRGDSAAYFCASSLDVAGGPTDTQYFGPGTRLTVL.

The rearrangement joins TRBV3-1 (or the pseudogene TRBV3-2) to TRBJ2-7, with 9 bases matching TRBD1. Per germline, CDR1 LGHDT and CDR2 YNNKEL (reference sequence). The CDR3 contains 16 residues. Unmatched junction bases numbered 4, after V lost 1 base and J lost 0 bases. In DNA, the CDR3 is TGTGCCAGCAGCCAAGCACGGACAGGGGCCTCCTACGAGCAGTACTTC. Residues: CASSQARTGASYEQYF.

V usage is TRBV6-4 and J usage is TRBJ2-5, with TRBD2 matching 7 bases. V was clipped by 3 bases and J by 2 bases; unmatched bases: 6. The CDR3 has 15 amino acids. Germline loops: CDR1 MRHNA, CDR2 SNTAGT. The CDR3 DNA reads TGTGCCAGCAGTGAATCTGCTAGCGGACAAGAGACCCAGTACTTC. This translates into CASSESASGQETQYF.

This clone has a handful of counts. The chain is built from TRBV7-2 and TRBJ2-7, with 8 nucleotides matching TRBD1. The germline V gene encodes CDR1 SGHTA and CDR2 FQGNSA. The CDR3 contains 13 residues. Unmatched junction bases numbered 7, after V lost 6 bases and J lost 6 bases. The CDR3 coding sequence is TGTGCCAGCAGTCAAGACAGGGGCGGCGAGCAGTACTTC. This codes for CASSQDRGGEQYF.

This chain links TRBV7-9 with TRBJ1-2; 8 bases align to TRBD1. Germline V gene lookup returns CDR1 SEHNR and CDR2 FQNEAQ (reference sequence). V was clipped by 1 base and J by 6 bases; unmatched bases: 10. The length of the CDR3 is 16 residues. CDR3 sequence: CASSLEERQGRDGYTF. CDR3 nucleotides: TGTGCCAGCAGCTTAGAGGAGAGACAGGGGAGGGATGGCTACACCTTC.

CDR3 nucleotides: TGTGCCAGCAGTGAAGACACAGGGTTTCCGGGAGAGACCCAGTACTTC. Protein sequence: CASSEDTGFPGETQYF. The V and J genes are TRBV6-1 and TRBJ2-5, with a weak D call TRBD1 (6 bases). The CDR3 extends over 16 amino acids. Germline assignment: CDR1 MNHNS and CDR2 SASEGT. Between the trimmed V and J ends, which lost 1 base and 4 bases, there was a span of 16 bases.

By frequency in the sample, this clone is medium-sized. This rearrangement joins TRBV7-3 to TRBJ2-3; D remains ambiguous. V lost 1 base to trimming and J lost 3 bases, with 5 bases between them. Germline CDR1 and CDR2: SGHTA and FQGTGA. This CDR3 contains 13 residues. The CDR3 DNA sequence: TGTGCCAGCAGCTTAATGGCTACAGATACGCAGTATTTT. This encodes CASSLMATDTQYF.

This rearrangement joins TRBV19 to TRBJ1-1; unclear D gene. V was shortened by 1 base and J by 11 bases, with 17 bases between the two germline ends. The V gene's germline CDR1 is LNHDA and CDR2 SQIVND (reference sequence). The CDR3 covers 14 residues. In nucleotides, the CDR3 is TGTGCCAGTAGTATAGTTGGAGGGTTTCGAGAGGCTTTCTTT. Residues: CASSIVGGFREAFF.

There are a few counts of this clone. The V call is TRBV30, the J call TRBJ1-5; D not certain. The CDR3 loop spans 14 amino acids. Germline values: CDR1 GTSNPN, CDR2 SVGIG (reference sequence). Trimming pared 3 bases from V and 6 bases from J, leaving 15 bases between. The CDR3 is CAWRSQAGSQPQHF. The CDR3 DNA reads as TGTGCCTGGAGGTCCCAGGCGGGGAGTCAGCCCCAGCATTTT.

V usage is TRBV7-2 and J usage is TRBJ1-3; D possibly corresponds to TRBD1 (6 bases). The V gene's germline CDR1 is SGHTA and CDR2 FQGNSA. This CDR3 has 15 amino acids. V lost 1 base, J lost 4 bases, and 11 bases lay in between. CDR3 protein: CASSLGRGGGNTIYF. The CDR3 DNA sequence: TGTGCCAGCAGCTTAGGGCGAGGGGGGGGAAACACCATATATTTT.

V gene TRBV5-6 combines with J gene TRBJ2-7; 9 bases align to TRBD1. The V gene's germline CDR1 is SGHDT and CDR2 YYEEEE. The CDR3 is made up of 16 amino acids. Germline trimming cut 6 bases from V and 0 bases from J; bases unmatched to any gene: 10. CDR3 region: CASTSSGDRASYEQYF. For the CDR3, the DNA is TGTGCCAGCACCTCCTCCGGGGACAGGGCCTCCTACGAGCAGTACTTC.

About this clone: As the CDR3 is not closed by the conserved phenylalanine or tryptophan, this likely results from a read error. The DNA is left out, because the CDR3 cannot be placed on it with certainty; the CDR3 is given as TCRdb lists it. J is TRBJ2-7 and V is TRBV29-1; the table's D gene call, TRBD2, was not cross checked with the DNA. The CDR3 length equals 12 residues, ends included. Germline CDR1 SQVTM, CDR2 ANQGSEA. The CDR3 spells CSGGLAGDKWGD.

This clone has only one observation. The V gene is TRBV19, the J gene TRBJ2-7, with D possibly matching TRBD1 (7 bases). Trimming left V 5 bases short and J 0 bases short, with 14 bases between. From germline, CDR1 is LNHDA and CDR2 SQIVND (reference sequence). This CDR3 comprises 15 residues. The CDR3 loop reads CASSLRQGGSYEQYF. The CDR3 coding sequence is TGTGCCAGTAGTCTCAGACAGGGAGGCTCCTACGAGCAGTACTTC.

This clone came up a few times. J is TRBJ2-1 and V is TRBV6-2 or TRBV6-3, with 7 bases matching TRBD2. This CDR3 contains 18 residues. V gave up 4 bases and J gave up 0 bases; unmatched junction bases: 12. Germline assignment: CDR1 MNHEY and CDR2 SVGEGT. CDR3 in DNA: TGTGCCAGCAGTTCACTGACTAGCCGGATAAGCTCCTACAATGAGCAGTTCTTC. Its translation: CASSSLTSRISSYNEQFF.